These 27 T cell receptor beta chains share one sample of origin, sequenced in a study of blood T cell repertoires in COVID-19. Assay used: immunoSEQ multiplex PCR; TCRdb lists only in-frame clones, some missing. The sample holds approximately 500,000 clones; roughly nine tenths are singletons and the top ten take roughly 8%. The sample consisted of peripheral blood. Receptors were obtained from a woman aged 50 to 60 with COVID-19, enrolled during active disease.

This chain uses TRBV2 with TRBJ1-2, with TRBD1 matching 10 bases. Per germline, CDR1 SNHLY and CDR2 FYNNEI. The CDR3 runs to 15 residues. The CDR3: CARGRDRGSGYGYTF. For the CDR3, the DNA is TGTGCGCGGGGGCGGGACAGGGGATCCGGCTATGGCTACACCTTC.

The rearrangement uses TRBV3-1 (or the pseudogene TRBV3-2) and TRBJ1-1; 7 nucleotides match TRBD1. CDR1 is LGHDT, CDR2 YNNKEL, per germline (reference sequence). The V and J ends lost 3 bases and 12 bases, in that order; junction bases with no gene match: 13. The CDR3 contains 14 residues. DNA for the CDR3: TGTGCCAGCAGCCAGCCCCCGGGACAGAGTCGAACTTTCTTT. The encoded protein is CASSQPPGQSRTFF.

This clone was counted a few times. The chain uses TRBV6-6 and TRBJ1-5, with 10 bases fitting TRBD1. Germline-derived CDR1 and CDR2 are MNHNY and SVGAGI (reference sequence). The ends lost 6 bases at V and 6 bases at J; junction bases unmatched: 11. The CDR3 spans 16 residues. The DNA of the CDR3 is TGTGCCAGCAGACCCCGGGACAGGGGAGGAGGTCAGCCCCAGCATTTT. Residues: CASRPRDRGGGQPQHF.

The genes are TRBV29-1 and TRBJ1-2, with 7 bases matching TRBD1. J gave up 6 bases and V 4 bases, and 8 bases lay outside the gene matches. CDR1 is SQVTM and CDR2 is ANQGSEA in the germline V gene. The CDR3 loop spans 13 amino acids. For the CDR3, the DNA is TGCAGCGTTGTGACAGGGTCGGGAAATGGCTACACCTTC. Amino acids: CSVVTGSGNGYTF. Variable domain in full (rest from reference TRBV29-1 and TRBJ1-2): SAVISQKPSRDICQRGTSLTIQCQVDSQVTMMFWYRQQPGQSLTLIATANQGSEATYESGFVIDKFPISRPNLTFSTLTVSNMSPEDSSIYLCSVVTGSGNGYTFGSGTRLTVV.

The rearrangement uses TRBV7-2 and TRBJ1-1; no firm D call. This CDR3 contains 15 residues. CDR1 is SGHTA and CDR2 is FQGNSA in the germline V gene. V was trimmed by 1 base and J by 6 bases, leaving 15 bases between them. CDR3 residues: CASSLVVSGIAEAFF. CDR3 coding DNA: TGTGCCAGCAGCTTAGTAGTCAGCGGGATAGCTGAAGCTTTCTTT.

This clone came up once. J is TRBJ2-6 and V is TRBV2, with D perhaps TRBD1 (6 bases). The V end lost 7 bases, the J end lost 4 bases, and 20 bases lay between the germline ends. CDR3 length: 17 amino acids. Germline lookup yields CDR1 SNHLY and CDR2 FYNNEI. The CDR3 nucleotides are TGTGCCAGCAAAGCACAGGGAGTTGTGTCCGGGGCCAACGTCCTGACTTTC. Encoded protein: CASKAQGVVSGANVLTF.

V is TRBV2 and J is TRBJ2-3; D might be TRBD1 (5 bases). The CDR3 extends over 17 amino acids. Germline V gene sequence: CDR1 SNHLY, CDR2 FYNNEI. V was shortened by 2 bases and J by 0 bases, with 15 bases between the two germline ends. Here the CDR3 reads CASSEYGRTPSTDTQYF. CDR3 nucleotide sequence: TGTGCCAGCAGTGAATATGGGCGGACACCTAGCACAGATACGCAGTATTTT.

The chain joins TRBV15 to TRBJ1-5; possible D gene TRBD1, 5 bases. The V and J ends lost 0 bases and 3 bases respectively, with 12 bases between them. The CDR3 is made up of 16 amino acids. Germline assignment: CDR1 LNHNV and CDR2 YYDKDF (reference sequence). The DNA of the CDR3 is TGTGCCACCAGCAGAGATCCGCAGGGCGACAATCAGCCCCAGCATTTT. This codes for CATSRDPQGDNQPQHF. The variable domain in full, completed from reference TRBV15 and TRBJ1-5, reads DAMVIQNPRYQVTQFGKPVTLSCSQTLNHNVMYWYQQKSSQAPKLLFHYYDKDFNNEADTPDNFQSRRPNTSFCFLDIRSPGLGDTAMYLCATSRDPQGDNQPQHFGDGTRLSIL.

The genes are TRBV11-2 and TRBJ2-1; TRBD2 matches 8 bases. CDR3 size: 14 residues. The trim removed 1 base at V and 6 bases at J, leaving 2 bases unmatched. The germline CDR1 and CDR2 sequences are SGHAT and FQNNGV. The CDR3 sequence is CASSLAGLANEQFF. Here the CDR3 DNA reads TGTGCCAGCAGCTTAGCAGGACTAGCCAATGAGCAGTTCTTC.

The rearrangement joins TRBV4-1 to TRBJ1-6; a possible D gene is TRBD1 (6 bases). This CDR3 comprises 17 residues. Germline CDR1 is MGHRA and CDR2 is YSYEKL. The V and J ends lost 4 bases and 7 bases respectively, with 20 bases between them. The CDR3 coding sequence is TGCGCCAGCAGCCCACCCAGGGGAACAGCCTTAAATTCACCCCTCCACTTT. This translates into CASSPPRGTALNSPLHF.

V and J are TRBV3-1 (or the pseudogene TRBV3-2) and TRBJ2-5; D gene ambiguous. Trimming stripped 1 base from V and 4 bases from J, with 4 bases between. The CDR3 is 12 residues long. Germline values: CDR1 LGHDT, CDR2 YNNKEL (reference sequence). CDR3 coding DNA: TGTGCCAGCAGCCAAGCATCAGAGACCCAGTACTTC. It yields the protein CASSQASETQYF.

The chain has TRBV24-1 and TRBJ1-2; D not certain. The CDR3 covers 13 residues. Deletions cut 2 bases from V and 5 bases from J, with 8 bases between. Germline V gives CDR1 KGHDR, CDR2 SFDVKD. Here the CDR3 reads CATSDSRFYGYTF. CDR3 DNA: TGTGCCACCAGTGATTCCCGGTTTTATGGCTACACCTTC.

The chain joins TRBV7-8 to TRBJ2-1; 9 bases align to TRBD1. Germline CDR1 and CDR2: SGHVS and FQNEAQ. The CDR3 sequence is 15 residues long. The V segment lost 1 base and the J segment 6 bases; nucleotides outside the gene matches: 4. The CDR3 is CASSLGQGDLNEQFF. The DNA of the CDR3 is TGTGCCAGCAGCTTAGGACAGGGGGATCTCAATGAGCAGTTCTTC.

J is TRBJ2-3 and V is TRBV2; 10 positions agree with TRBD2. Trimming removed 8 bases from V and 7 bases from J; junction bases left unmatched: 9. Per the germline V gene, CDR1 is SNHLY and CDR2 is FYNNEI. This CDR3 comprises 14 residues. The DNA for the CDR3 is TGTGCCAGCTGGTCTAGCGGGGGACGGTATACGCAGTATTTT. Protein sequence: CASWSSGGRYTQYF. Full variable domain (outside the CDR3, taken from reference TRBV2 and TRBJ2-3): EPEVTQTPSHQVTQMGQEVILRCVPISNHLYFYWYRQILGQKVEFLVSFYNNEISEKSEIFDDQFSVERPDGSNFTLKIRSTKLEDSAMYFCASWSSGGRYTQYFGPGTRLTVL.

The chain has TRBV18 and TRBJ1-1, with D unresolved. V lost 2 bases and J lost 9, with 10 bases in between. This CDR3 is built from 12 residues. From germline, CDR1 is KGHSH and CDR2 LQKENI. The CDR3 loop reads CASSPEGRQAFF. As DNA, the CDR3 is TGTGCCAGCTCACCAGAGGGCAGGCAAGCTTTCTTT.

This chain joins TRBV21-1 and TRBJ2-1; the DNA was not compared with TRBD2, the D call given in the table. TRBV21-1 is a listed pseudogene. The CDR3 has 18 residues. The CDR3 sequence is CASSKALASGGDFDEQFF. The CDR3 DNA reads as TGTGCCAGCAGCAAAGCGCTGGCTAGCGGGGGGGATTTCGATGAGCAGTTCTTC.

The CDR3, as DNA: TGCAGTGCTAGTGCCCCCTACCCTACAGGGGTCACTGAAGCTTTCTTT. This gives the protein CSASAPYPTGVTEAFF. The chain uses TRBV20-1 and TRBJ1-1; 7 positions agree with TRBD1. With V trimmed by 3 bases and J by 4 bases, 14 bases remained unmatched. The CDR3 consists of 16 residues. Germline V gene lookup returns CDR1 DFQATT and CDR2 SNEGSKA (reference sequence).

The V gene is TRBV3-1 (or the pseudogene TRBV3-2), the J gene TRBJ2-3; D is possibly TRBD2 (6 bases). The CDR3 is 14 amino acids. Trimming pared 3 bases from V and 3 bases from J, leaving 10 bases between. The V gene's germline CDR1 is LGHDT and CDR2 YNNKEL (reference sequence). Here the CDR3 DNA reads TGTGCCAGCAGCCAGCGGGACGGAACAGATACGCAGTATTTT. Translation: CASSQRDGTDTQYF.

The V call is TRBV27, the J call TRBJ1-3, with 7 bases matching TRBD1. Unmatched junction bases numbered 15, after V lost 6 bases and J lost 4 bases. This CDR3 is 17 amino acids long. CDR1 and CDR2 from the germline V gene are MNHEY and SMNVEV (reference sequence). The CDR3 sequence: CASSPWTGALGGNTIYF. The CDR3 DNA reads TGTGCCAGCAGCCCTTGGACAGGCGCCTTGGGCGGAAACACCATATATTTT.

This chain connects TRBV10-3 to TRBJ1-1; TRBD1 is a possible D gene (5 bases). V lost 3 bases and J lost 0, with 11 bases in between. CDR1 is ENHRY and CDR2 is SYGVKD in the germline V gene. There are 15 residues in the CDR3. The CDR3 sequence: CAISDAPGMNTEAFF. CDR3 DNA sequence: TGTGCCATCAGTGACGCTCCAGGGATGAACACTGAAGCTTTCTTT.

This sequence joins TRBV4-2 and TRBJ1-4; D gene unclear. V shed 0 bases and J shed 6 bases, with 14 bases lying between them. From germline, CDR1 is LGHNA and CDR2 YNFKEQ. The length of the CDR3 is 16 residues. The CDR3 DNA is TGTGCCAGCAGCCAAGATCGTGGGGAGGGAGATGAAAAACTGTTTTTT. Translated: CASSQDRGEGDEKLFF.

The chain joins TRBV4-1 to TRBJ1-6, with D uncertain. Germline V CDR1 and CDR2: MGHRA, YSYEKL. The CDR3 spans 17 residues. V shed 0 bases and J shed 2 bases, with 11 bases lying between them. The CDR3: CASSQEGQVPYNSPLHF. For the CDR3, the DNA is TGCGCCAGCAGCCAAGAGGGCCAGGTTCCCTATAATTCACCCCTCCACTTT.

CDR3 in DNA: TGTGCCAGCAGCCACACTACGTTCGGAGAACTGTTTTTT. It codes for CASSHTTFGELFF. This sequence joins TRBV12-3 or TRBV12-4 and TRBJ1-4; D gene ambiguous. Between the trimmed V and J ends, which lost 6 bases and 12 bases, there was a span of 17 bases. The CDR3 consists of 13 residues.

The chain uses TRBV5-5 and TRBJ1-1; D is uncertain. Germline values: CDR1 SGHKS, CDR2 YYEKEE (reference sequence). With 4 bases removed from V and 3 bases from J, the gap between germline ends came to 19 bases. The CDR3 extends over 16 amino acids. The CDR3 region is CASSKQPLMEDTEAFF. CDR3 DNA: TGTGCCAGCAGCAAACAGCCCCTTATGGAGGACACTGAAGCTTTCTTT.

The gene calls are TRBV9 and TRBJ1-3; D call uncertain. The germline gives CDR1 SGDLS, CDR2 YYNGEE. Trimming shortened V by 1 base and J by 0 bases, and 8 bases separated the two germline ends. The CDR3 has 15 residues. CDR3 in amino acids: CASSVHSDSGNTIYF. CDR3 DNA sequence: TGTGCCAGCAGCGTACACTCCGACTCTGGAAACACCATATATTTT. Full variable domain (missing parts from reference TRBV9 and TRBJ1-3): DSGVTQTPKHLITATGQRVTLRCSPRSGDLSVYWYQQSLDQGLQFLIQYYNGEERAKGNILERFSAQQFPDLHSELNLSSLELGDSALYFCASSVHSDSGNTIYFGEGSWLTVV.

V is TRBV20-1 and J is TRBJ2-2; TRBD1 matches at 12 bases. The V gene end was trimmed by 3 bases and the J gene end by 7 bases; junction bases not matched to a gene: 9. There are 16 residues in the CDR3. CDR1 and CDR2 (germline): DFQATT, SNEGSKA (reference sequence). The CDR3 spells CSASSGGTGGIGELFF. CDR3 in DNA: TGCAGTGCTAGTTCAGGGGGGACAGGGGGCATCGGGGAGCTGTTTTTT.

The chain links TRBV18 to TRBJ1-6; maybe TRBD1 (5 bases). V lost 5 bases and J 7 bases, leaving 9 bases between the germline ends. Germline assignment: CDR1 KGHSH and CDR2 LQKENI. The CDR3 has 13 residues. Here the CDR3 DNA reads TGTGCCAGCTCAGCGCAGGGAAATTCACCCCTCCACTTT. Residues: CASSAQGNSPLHF.